This T cell receptor (beta chain) was sequenced in a study of lymphopenia after photon versus proton radiotherapy. Findings and caveats of the study: A bigger post-nadir fall in TCR diversity correlated inversely with survival time in deceased patients. Post-nadir diversity loss with photons came from oligoclonal expansion, particularly CD8+ Temra cells. Under photons, naive T cells and diversity fell while effector/memory populations rose.

Worth noting for this clone: What it binds is unknown.

Profiled with immunoSEQ multiplex PCR; TCRdb holds only in-frame clones, not every one. The table shows approximately 30,000 clones, with over 85% occurring only once. Sample: peripheral blood, taken from a patient treated with photon-based radiotherapy. The clonotype comes from a woman in her forties or fifties with cholangiocarcinoma.

For the CDR3, the DNA is TGTGCCAGCTCGGCACGGGACAAATCGAACACTGAAGCTTTCTTT. This translates into CASSARDKSNTEAFF. The chain joins TRBV18 to TRBJ1-1; D might be TRBD1 (6 bases). CDR1 is KGHSH, CDR2 LQKENI, per germline. The CDR3 runs to 15 residues. The V end was cut by 6 bases, the J end by 1 base, with 15 bases between.